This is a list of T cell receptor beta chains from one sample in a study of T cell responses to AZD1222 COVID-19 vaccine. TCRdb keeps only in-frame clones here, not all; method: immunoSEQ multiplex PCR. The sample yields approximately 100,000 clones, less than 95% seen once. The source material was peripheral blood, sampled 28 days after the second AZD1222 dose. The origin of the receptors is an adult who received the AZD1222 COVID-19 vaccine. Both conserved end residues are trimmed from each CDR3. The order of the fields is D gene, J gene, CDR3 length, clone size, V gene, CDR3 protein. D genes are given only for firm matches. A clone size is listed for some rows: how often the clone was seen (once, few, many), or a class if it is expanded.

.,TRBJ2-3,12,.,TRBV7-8,ASSLKLSADTQY
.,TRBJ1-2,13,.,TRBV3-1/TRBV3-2,ASSQARGKNYGYT
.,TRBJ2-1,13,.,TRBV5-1,ASSPDSSSYNEQF
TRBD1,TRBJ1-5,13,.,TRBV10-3,AISDSGGNDQPQH
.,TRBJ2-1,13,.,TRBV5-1,ASSRTPSSYNEQF
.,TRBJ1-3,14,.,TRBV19,ASSGSLGVSGNTIY
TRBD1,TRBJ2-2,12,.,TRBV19,ASRPQGAGGELF
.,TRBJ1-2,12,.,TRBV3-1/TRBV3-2,ASSPDRSAVGYT
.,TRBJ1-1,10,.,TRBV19,ASKASDTEAF
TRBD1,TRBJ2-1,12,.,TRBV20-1,SASGDSLYNEQF
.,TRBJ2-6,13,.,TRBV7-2,ASRKGGAGANVLT
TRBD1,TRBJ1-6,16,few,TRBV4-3,ASSQERQGASYNSPLH
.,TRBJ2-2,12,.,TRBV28,ASRTGINTGELF
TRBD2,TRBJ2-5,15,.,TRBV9,ASSVGSSGGAGETQY
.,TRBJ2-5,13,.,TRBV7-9,ASSLLGAVLETQY
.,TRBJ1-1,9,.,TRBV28,ASNNPRAAF
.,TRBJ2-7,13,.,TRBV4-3,ASSHGFDSSYEQY
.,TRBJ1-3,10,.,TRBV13,ASSPTGNTIY
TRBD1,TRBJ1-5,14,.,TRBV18,ASSPGQGMGYQPQH
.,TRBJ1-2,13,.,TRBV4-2,ASSQEGGSDYGYT
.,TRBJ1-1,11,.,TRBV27,ASTGTANTEAF
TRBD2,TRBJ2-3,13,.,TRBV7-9,ASSLSAGNTDTQY
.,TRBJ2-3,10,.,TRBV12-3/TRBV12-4,ASSTSTDTQY
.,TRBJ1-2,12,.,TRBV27,ASSLSSGWEGYT
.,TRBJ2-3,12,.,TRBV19,ASSLRGRTDTQY
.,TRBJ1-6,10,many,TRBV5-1,ASSPQGSPLH
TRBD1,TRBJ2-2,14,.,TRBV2,ASSERGTGRTGELF
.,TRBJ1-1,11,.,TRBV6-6,ASSPGVPGEAF
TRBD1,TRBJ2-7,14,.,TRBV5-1,ASSLGGTGGSHEQY
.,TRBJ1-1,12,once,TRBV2,ASSGNRRNTEAF
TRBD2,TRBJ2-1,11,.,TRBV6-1,ASSEFDSGREF
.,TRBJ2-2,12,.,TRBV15,ATSRDLGTGELF
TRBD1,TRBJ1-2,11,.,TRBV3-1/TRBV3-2,ASSSQGASGYT
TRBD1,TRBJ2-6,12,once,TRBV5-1,ASSTGAGANVLT
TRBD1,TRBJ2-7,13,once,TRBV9,ASSARDREDNEQY
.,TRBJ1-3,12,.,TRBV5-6,ASSPGRVGNTIY
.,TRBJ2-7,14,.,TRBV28,ASSLVPGDLEYEQY
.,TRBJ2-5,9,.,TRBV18,ASSPPGTQY
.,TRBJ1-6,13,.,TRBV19,ASRPQGSYNSPLH
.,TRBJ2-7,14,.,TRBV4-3,ASSQGSQGFSYEQY
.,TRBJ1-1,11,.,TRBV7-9,ASSLYRLAEAF
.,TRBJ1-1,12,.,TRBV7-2,ASSSRQANTEAF
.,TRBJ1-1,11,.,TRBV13,ASSPGPVTEAF
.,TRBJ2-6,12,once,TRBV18,ASSPPGGANVLT
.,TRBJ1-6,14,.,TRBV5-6,ASSLRAALYNSPLH
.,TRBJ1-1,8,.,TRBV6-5,ASRDTEAF
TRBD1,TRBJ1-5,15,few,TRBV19,ASSIRRSTGWDQPQH
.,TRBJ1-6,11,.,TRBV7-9,ASSEGSNSPLH
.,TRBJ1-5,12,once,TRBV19,ASSPGGGQQPQH
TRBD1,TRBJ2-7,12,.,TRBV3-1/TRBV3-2,ASSQAGGGYEQY